One sample yielded the 10 T cell receptor beta chains listed below, sequenced in a study of CD4 T cells in relation to SARS-CoV-2 and coronaviruses. CD4+ T cells from unexposed donors were obtained before the COVID-19 pandemic (2011-2018). Sequenced by immunoSEQ multiplex PCR; TCRdb stores in-frame clones only, minus some. The sample consists of some 65,000 clones, more than 75% of them appearing once. Sequenced material: memory CD4+ T cells from PBMCs. The receptors were sampled from a human donor in good health.

This chain joins TRBV7-9 and TRBJ2-5, with D possibly matching TRBD2 (6 bases). The V and J ends lost 5 bases and 5 bases respectively, with 15 bases between them. Germline V gene data show CDR1 as SEHNR and CDR2 as FQNEAQ (reference sequence). The CDR3 is 14 amino acids. The CDR3 DNA is TGTGCCAGCAGCCTGCGCGCGGGGTTGGAGACCCAGTACTTC. Translating gives CASSLRAGLETQYF.

On this clone itself: It is likely a read error, because the conserved phenylalanine at the end of the CDR3 is missing. It is unclear where the CDR3 begins or ends on the DNA, so no DNA is shown, and the CDR3 is as TCRdb lists it. This rearrangement joins TRBV5-1 to TRBJ2-7; the table's TRBD1 call for D was not verified on the DNA. Germline V lookup: CDR1 SGHRS, CDR2 YFSETQ. The CDR3 contains 9 residues when both ends are counted. Here the CDR3 reads CASGTRCYI.

In this sample, this clone turned up once. As DNA, the CDR3 is TGTGCCAGCAGTCCCATTACCGGACAGGGCCTCAATCAGCCCCAGCATTTT. This translates into CASSPITGQGLNQPQHF. The rearrangement joins TRBV27 to TRBJ1-5, with 8 bases that match TRBD1. Germline loops: CDR1 MNHEY, CDR2 SMNVEV (reference sequence). The CDR3 runs to 17 residues. J lost 3 bases, V lost 5 bases, and 12 bases had no gene match.

The rearrangement links TRBV27 to TRBJ2-7; D is unresolved. Germline V lookup: CDR1 MNHEY, CDR2 SMNVEV (reference sequence). The V gene lost 8 bases and the J gene lost 7 bases, with 12 bases spanning the gap. The CDR3 is made up of 11 amino acids. CDR3 bases: TGTGCCAGCCCGACCCCTCGGGAGCAGTACTTC. Its translation is CASPTPREQYF.

The genes are TRBV18 and TRBJ1-2; TRBD1 might be the D (5 bases). V lost 3 bases, J lost 5 bases, and 13 bases lay in between. The CDR3 totals 14 residues. From germline, CDR1 is KGHSH and CDR2 LQKENI. The CDR3 is CASSPRTRLYGYTF. CDR3 DNA: TGTGCCAGCTCACCGCGGACACGACTTTATGGCTACACCTTC.

V is TRBV9 and J is TRBJ1-3; D not certain. Trimming left V 4 bases short and J 6 bases short, with 11 bases between. CDR1 is SGDLS, CDR2 YYNGEE, per germline. This CDR3 contains 13 residues. The CDR3 DNA reads as TGTGCCAGCAGCCCGTCGGGTCAAAACACCATATATTTT. Translating it yields CASSPSGQNTIYF.

The chain uses TRBV6-6 and TRBJ2-7, with 10 nucleotides matching TRBD1. The CDR3 contains 16 residues. From germline, CDR1 is MNHNY and CDR2 SVGAGI (reference sequence). The junction had 6 bases not matched to a gene; V was cut back by 4 bases and J by 0 bases. CDR3 loop: CASSSPDRGSSYEQYF. The DNA of the CDR3 is TGTGCCAGCAGTTCTCCGGACAGGGGGAGCTCCTACGAGCAGTACTTC.

The V call is TRBV5-1, the J call TRBJ1-1, with TRBD1 identical over 9 bases. This CDR3 is built from 15 residues. The germline CDR1 and CDR2 sequences are SGHRS and YFSETQ. Trimming at V came to 4 bases and at J to 0 bases, leaving 4 bases not matched to a gene. CDR3 sequence: CASSKGQGLNTEAFF. The CDR3 coding sequence is TGCGCCAGCAGCAAAGGACAGGGGTTGAACACTGAAGCTTTCTTT.

Concerning this clone: One end of the junction varies from germline; a read error may be responsible. V usage is TRBV29-1 and J usage is TRBJ2-2, with D perhaps TRBD2 (5 bases). The CDR3 is 13 residues long. Per the germline V gene, CDR1 is SQVTM and CDR2 is ANQGSEA. CDR3 in amino acids: CSVQDYSGGELFF. The CDR3 DNA is TGCAGCGTTCAAGACTATTCCGGTGGAGAGCTGTTTTTT.

A remark on this clone: Other DNA sequences from this sample encode an identical CDR3 as well. The chain carries TRBV5-1 and TRBJ2-5; TRBD1 agrees at 8 bases. V lost 4 bases to trimming and J lost 4 bases; unmatched junction nucleotides: 6. The CDR3 totals 14 residues. CDR1 is SGHRS, CDR2 YFSETQ, per germline. The CDR3 spells CASSPGQAGETQYF. The CDR3 coding sequence is TGCGCCAGCAGCCCGGGACAGGCGGGAGAGACCCAGTACTTC.